This TCR beta chain was captured in a study of CD8 T cells in ankylosing spondylitis. General observations from the study: Disease-linked clones bore a CD8+ phenotype, appearing relatively rarely in peripheral blood. Matched ankylosing spondylitis synovial fluid reportedly contained a significantly enriched population of disease-linked clones.

Concerning this clonotype: Its antigen is not known.

5'-RACE, quantitative and with molecular barcodes, yielded the TCR beta libraries. TCRdb re-analysed the 5' RACE reads in MiXCR, keeping a single row per CDR3 protein. Of some 200,000 distinct CDR3 sequences in the sample, 13% were seen once. V was cut by 3 bases and J by 7 bases, with 15 bases left in between. The CDR3 sequence is 13 residues long. CDR1 and CDR2 (germline): SQVTM, ANQGSEA. Material: blood, either unsorted or a sorted T cell fraction (not recorded which). V gene TRBV29-1 combines with J gene TRBJ1-2; possibly TRBD1 for D (5 bases). This receptor was identified in a male donor with ankylosing spondylitis or in good health (not recorded which). The CDR3 spells CSVEWSEGVGYTF. The CDR3 DNA reads as TGCAGCGTTGAGTGGAGTGAAGGGGTTGGCTACACCTTC.